The 10 T cell receptor beta chains below all came from one sample that was sequenced in a study of blood T cell repertoires in COVID-19. Only in-frame clones appear in the TCRdb table, and some are missing; sequencing was by immunoSEQ multiplex PCR. Among some 180,000 clones listed, roughly 90% were seen once. Sequencing used peripheral blood. The receptors were gathered from a man aged 35-49 years with acute or convalescent COVID-19.

CDR3 nucleotides: TGTGCCAGCAGCCCCTCTCCCGCAGGGAACACAGATACGCAGTATTTT. Amino acid sequence: CASSPSPAGNTDTQYF. V is TRBV7-9 and J is TRBJ2-3; possibly TRBD1 for D (5 bases). The length of the CDR3 is 16 residues. Trimming took off 5 bases at V and 2 bases at J, with 17 bases between the two ends. The germline V gene has CDR1 SEHNR and CDR2 FQNEAQ (reference sequence).

The chain has TRBV15 and TRBJ2-2; possible D gene TRBD2, 6 bases. Trimming left V 1 base short and J 2 bases short, with 17 bases between. From germline, CDR1 is LNHNV and CDR2 YYDKDF (reference sequence). The CDR3 spans 18 residues. CDR3 region: CATSRGGKGGVNTGELFF. In nucleotides, the CDR3 is TGTGCCACCAGCAGAGGGGGCAAGGGCGGGGTAAACACCGGGGAGCTGTTTTTT. The complete variable domain, with remaining parts taken from reference TRBV15 and TRBJ2-2, reads DAMVIQNPRYQVTQFGKPVTLSCSQTLNHNVMYWYQQKSSQAPKLLFHYYDKDFNNEADTPDNFQSRRPNTSFCFLDIRSPGLGDTAMYLCATSRGGKGGVNTGELFFGEGSRLTVL.

The gene calls are TRBV5-1 and TRBJ1-1, with 9 bases matching TRBD1. Looked up from germline, CDR1 is SGHRS and CDR2 is YFSETQ. J lost 3 bases, V lost 4 bases, and 10 bases had no gene match. CDR3 length: 16 residues. CDR3 sequence (DNA): TGCGCCAGCAGCAAACGGACAGGGGCAACGGACACTGAAGCTTTCTTT. Translation gives CASSKRTGATDTEAFF.

The chain employs TRBV28 and TRBJ2-7; a weak D match, TRBD2 (6 bases). The V end lost 1 base, the J end lost 2 bases, and 12 bases lay between the germline ends. CDR1 and CDR2 from the germline V gene are MDHEN and SYDVKM. The CDR3 extends over 15 amino acids. CDR3 loop: CASSLFPGEAYEQYF. The CDR3 DNA sequence: TGTGCCAGCAGTTTATTTCCGGGGGAGGCCTACGAGCAGTACTTC.

This clone was picked up one time. The J gene is TRBJ1-2, the V gene TRBV30; D may be TRBD1 (6 bases). The germline V and J ends were trimmed by 3 bases and 6 bases, with 29 bases remaining between them. The CDR3 has 18 amino acids. Germline V gene sequence: CDR1 GTSNPN, CDR2 SVGIG (reference sequence). The CDR3 DNA reads as TGTGCCTGGAGCAATGGAGTAGGGCGAGCAGTCAGGGGTCATGGCTACACCTTC. Its protein is CAWSNGVGRAVRGHGYTF.

The rearrangement uses TRBV10-3 and TRBJ2-3, with TRBD2 matching 9 bases. Germline lookup yields CDR1 ENHRY and CDR2 SYGVKD. The CDR3 is made up of 14 amino acids. After removal of 7 bases from V and 5 bases from J, the junction contained 7 bases not matched to a gene. The CDR3 is CAIKLSGGEDTQYF. The CDR3 DNA reads as TGTGCCATCAAGCTTAGCGGGGGTGAAGATACGCAGTATTTT.

This clone was seen only a few times. The chain recombines TRBV5-5 with TRBJ2-3; 10 positions match TRBD2. This CDR3 has 14 residues. Germline trimming cut 2 bases from V and 5 bases from J; bases unmatched to any gene: 2. The germline V gene encodes CDR1 SGHKS and CDR2 YYEKEE (reference sequence). The CDR3 here is CASSFLAGVDTQYF. The DNA of the CDR3 is TGTGCCAGCAGCTTTCTAGCGGGGGTAGATACGCAGTATTTT.

The chain couples TRBV27 to TRBJ1-2; 10 nucleotides agree with TRBD1. The CDR3 runs to 15 residues. Losses at the gene ends were 5 bases for V and 4 bases for J; bases not matched to a gene: 7. The germline gives CDR1 MNHEY, CDR2 SMNVEV (reference sequence). CDR3 DNA: TGTGCCAGCAGTCAAACCGGGACAGGGGCCTATGGCTACACCTTC. It codes for CASSQTGTGAYGYTF.

J is TRBJ1-2 and V is TRBV2, with D possibly being TRBD1 (6 bases). Germline CDR1 SNHLY, CDR2 FYNNEI. The CDR3 sequence is 17 residues long. With 5 bases removed from V and 1 base from J, the gap between germline ends came to 20 bases. The CDR3 DNA reads TGTGCCAGCAGTCAAACAGCATGGGCAGGGGTTAACTATGGCTACACCTTC. Translating it yields CASSQTAWAGVNYGYTF.

This chain uses TRBV9 with TRBJ2-5, with a weak D call TRBD2 (5 bases). This CDR3 has 15 residues. Germline V lookup: CDR1 SGDLS, CDR2 YYNGEE. The V end lost 0 bases, the J end lost 5 bases, and 14 bases lay between the germline ends. The CDR3 spells CASSVVGSGRETQYF. In DNA form, the CDR3 reads TGTGCCAGCAGCGTAGTAGGGAGCGGTAGGGAGACCCAGTACTTC.